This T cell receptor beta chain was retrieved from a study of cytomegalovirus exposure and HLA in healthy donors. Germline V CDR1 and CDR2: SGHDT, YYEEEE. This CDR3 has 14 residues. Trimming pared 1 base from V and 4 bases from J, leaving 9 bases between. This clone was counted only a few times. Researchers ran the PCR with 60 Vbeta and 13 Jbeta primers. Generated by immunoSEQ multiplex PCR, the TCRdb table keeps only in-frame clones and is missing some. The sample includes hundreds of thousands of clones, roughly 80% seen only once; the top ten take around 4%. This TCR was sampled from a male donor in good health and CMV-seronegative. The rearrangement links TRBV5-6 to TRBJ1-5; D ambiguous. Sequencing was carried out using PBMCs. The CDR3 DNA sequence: TGTGCCAGCAGCTTGTGGCCGTTGAATCAGCCCCAGCATTTT. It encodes CASSLWPLNQPQHF.